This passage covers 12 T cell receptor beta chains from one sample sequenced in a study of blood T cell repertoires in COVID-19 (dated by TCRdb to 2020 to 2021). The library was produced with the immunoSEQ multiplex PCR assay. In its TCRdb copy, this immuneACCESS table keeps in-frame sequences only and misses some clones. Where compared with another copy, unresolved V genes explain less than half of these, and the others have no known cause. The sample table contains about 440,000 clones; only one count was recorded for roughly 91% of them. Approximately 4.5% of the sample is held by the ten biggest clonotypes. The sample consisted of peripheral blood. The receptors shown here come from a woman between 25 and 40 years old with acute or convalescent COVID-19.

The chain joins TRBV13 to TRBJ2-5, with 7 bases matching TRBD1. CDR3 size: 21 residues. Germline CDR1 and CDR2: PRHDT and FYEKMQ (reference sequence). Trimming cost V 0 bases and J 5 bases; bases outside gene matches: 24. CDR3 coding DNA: TGTGCCAGCAGCTTAGGCCTAAGAGTACGGCAGGGGGACCCAGGGGTCGAGACCCAGTACTTC. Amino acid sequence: CASSLGLRVRQGDPGVETQYF. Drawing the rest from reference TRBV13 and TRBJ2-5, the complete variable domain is AAGVIQSPRHLIKEKRETATLKCYPIPRHDTVYWYQQGPGQDPQFLISFYEKMQSDKGSIPDRFSAQQFSDYHSELNMSSLELGDSALYFCASSLGLRVRQGDPGVETQYFGPGTRLLVL.

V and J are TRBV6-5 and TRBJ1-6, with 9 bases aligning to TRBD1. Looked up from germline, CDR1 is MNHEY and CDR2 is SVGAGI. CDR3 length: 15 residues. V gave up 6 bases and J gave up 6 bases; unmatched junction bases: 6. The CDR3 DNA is TGTGCCAGCAGATCGACAGGGGGGGGTAATTCACCCCTCCACTTT. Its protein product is CASRSTGGGNSPLHF.

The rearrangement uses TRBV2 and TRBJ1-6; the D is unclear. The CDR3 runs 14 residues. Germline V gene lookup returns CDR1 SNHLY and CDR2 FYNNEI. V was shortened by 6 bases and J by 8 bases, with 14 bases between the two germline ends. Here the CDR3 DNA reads TGTGCCAGCAGGGAGGTGGAAGCCTATTCACCCCTCCACTTT. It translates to CASREVEAYSPLHF.

As DNA, the CDR3 is TGTGCCAGCAGCCCCGGGACAGGGTTTGGTGAAGCTTTCTTT. Translated: CASSPGTGFGEAFF. The chain is built from TRBV11-1 and TRBJ1-1, with 9 bases aligning to TRBD1. The V gene end was trimmed by 5 bases and the J gene end by 7 bases; junction bases not matched to a gene: 8. The V gene's germline CDR1 is SGHAT and CDR2 FQDESV (reference sequence). This CDR3 spans 14 amino acids. Full variable domain (remainder filled in from reference TRBV11-1 and TRBJ1-1): EAEVAQSPRYKITEKSQAVAFWCDPISGHATLYWYRQILGQGPELLVQFQDESVVDDSQLPKDRFSAERLKGVDSTLKIQPAELGDSAMYLCASSPGTGFGEAFFGQGTRLTVV.

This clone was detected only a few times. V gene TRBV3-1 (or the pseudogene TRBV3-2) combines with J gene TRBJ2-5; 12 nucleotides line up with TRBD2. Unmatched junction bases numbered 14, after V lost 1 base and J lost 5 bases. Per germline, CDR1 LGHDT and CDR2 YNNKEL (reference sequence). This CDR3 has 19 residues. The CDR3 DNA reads TGTGCCAGCAGCCAAGGAGACACTAGCGGGGGGCTGACCAGGGAGACCCAGTACTTC. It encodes CASSQGDTSGGLTRETQYF.

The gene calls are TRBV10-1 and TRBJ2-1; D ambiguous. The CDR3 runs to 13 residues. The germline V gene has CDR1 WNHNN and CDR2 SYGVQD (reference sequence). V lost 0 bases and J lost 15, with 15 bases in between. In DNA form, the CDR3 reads TGCGCCAGCAGTGAGTCGGTGGCGGCGCTACTGTTCTTC. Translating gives CASSESVAALLFF.

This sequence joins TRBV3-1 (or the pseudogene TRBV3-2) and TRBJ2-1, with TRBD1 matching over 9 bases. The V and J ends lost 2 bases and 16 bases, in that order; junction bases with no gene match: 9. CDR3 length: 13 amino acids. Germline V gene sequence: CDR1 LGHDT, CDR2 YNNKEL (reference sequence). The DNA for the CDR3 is TGTGCCAGCAGCCAAAGAATGGGGGACAGGGTCTTCTTC. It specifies CASSQRMGDRVFF.

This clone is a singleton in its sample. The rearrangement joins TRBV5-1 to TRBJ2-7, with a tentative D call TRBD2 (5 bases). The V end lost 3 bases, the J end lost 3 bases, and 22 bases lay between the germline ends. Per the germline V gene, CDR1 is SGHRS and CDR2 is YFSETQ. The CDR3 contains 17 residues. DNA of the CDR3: TGCGCCAGCAGCTCGAAGACCGAGGGATTTGTTTACTACGAGCAGTACTTC. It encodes CASSSKTEGFVYYEQYF.

CDR3 DNA sequence: TGTGCCAGCAGCAAGGGACTAGCGGGGGCCCTGGCCGGGGAGCTGTTTTTT. Encoded protein: CASSKGLAGALAGELFF. The V gene is TRBV3-1 (or the pseudogene TRBV3-2), the J gene TRBJ2-2, with 14 bases fitting TRBD2. Germline V gives CDR1 LGHDT, CDR2 YNNKEL (reference sequence). CDR3 length: 17 residues. V dropped 5 bases and J dropped 6; count of bases not matched to a gene: 8.

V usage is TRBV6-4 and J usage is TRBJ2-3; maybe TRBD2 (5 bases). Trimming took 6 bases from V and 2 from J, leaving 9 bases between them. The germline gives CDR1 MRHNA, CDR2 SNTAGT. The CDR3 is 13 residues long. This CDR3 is CASRGEFTDTQYF. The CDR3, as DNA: TGTGCCAGCAGGGGAGAGTTCACAGATACGCAGTATTTT.

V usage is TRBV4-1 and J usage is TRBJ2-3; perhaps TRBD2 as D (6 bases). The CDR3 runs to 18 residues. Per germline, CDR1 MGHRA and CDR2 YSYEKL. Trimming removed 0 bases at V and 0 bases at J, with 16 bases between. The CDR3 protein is CASSQDGREAGSTDTQYF. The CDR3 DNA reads TGCGCCAGCAGCCAAGACGGCAGGGAGGCGGGAAGCACAGATACGCAGTATTTT.

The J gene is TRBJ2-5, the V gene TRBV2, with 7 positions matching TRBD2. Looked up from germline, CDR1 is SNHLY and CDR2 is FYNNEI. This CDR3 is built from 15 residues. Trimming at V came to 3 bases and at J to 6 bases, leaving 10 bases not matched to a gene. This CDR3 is CASSEWGGSDKTQYF. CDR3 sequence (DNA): TGTGCCAGCAGTGAGTGGGGGGGATCCGATAAGACCCAGTACTTC.